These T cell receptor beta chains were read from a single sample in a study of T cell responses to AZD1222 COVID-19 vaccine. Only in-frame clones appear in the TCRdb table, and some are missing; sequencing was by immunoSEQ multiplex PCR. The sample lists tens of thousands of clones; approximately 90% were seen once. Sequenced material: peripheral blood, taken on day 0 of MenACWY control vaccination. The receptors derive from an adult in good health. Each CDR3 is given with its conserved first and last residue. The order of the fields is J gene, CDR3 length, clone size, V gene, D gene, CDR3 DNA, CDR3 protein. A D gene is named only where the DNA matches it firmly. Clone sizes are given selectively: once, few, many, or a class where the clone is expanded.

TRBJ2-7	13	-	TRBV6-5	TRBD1	TGTGCCAGCACTGGACAGGGCGACTACGAGCAGTACTTC	CASTGQGDYEQYF
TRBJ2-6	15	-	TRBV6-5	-	TGTGCCAGCAGTTACGGCCGCTCTGGGGCCAACGTCCTGACTTTC	CASSYGRSGANVLTF
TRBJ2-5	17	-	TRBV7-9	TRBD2	TGTGCCAGCAGCTTAATAGCCTCATTAGCGGGAGGGGAGACCCAGTACTTC	CASSLIASLAGGETQYF
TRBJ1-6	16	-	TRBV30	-	TGTGCCTGGAGCCTCCCCGGGGCCTCCTATAATTCACCCCTCCACTTT	CAWSLPGASYNSPLHF
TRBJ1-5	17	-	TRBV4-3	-	TGCGCCAGCAGCCAAGATGGGACCATGCGGGGTAATCAGCCCCAGCATTTT	CASSQDGTMRGNQPQHF
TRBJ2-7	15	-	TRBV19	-	TGTGCCAGTAGTTTTCCGGGGAAAAGTAGCAACGAGCAGTACTTC	CASSFPGKSSNEQYF
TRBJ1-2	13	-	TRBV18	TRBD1	TGTGCCAGCTCCCTGGACAGGGAAGGTGGCTACACCTTC	CASSLDREGGYTF
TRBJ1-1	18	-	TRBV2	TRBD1	TGTGCCAGCAGCCTTTATTATTTAGGGACAGGGGTTAACACTGAAGCTTTCTTT	CASSLYYLGTGVNTEAFF
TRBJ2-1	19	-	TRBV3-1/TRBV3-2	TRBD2	TGTGCCAGCAGCCAAGAACCCCTTGGAGGAGAGGGAGGGCGCCGGGAGCAGTTCTTC	CASSQEPLGGEGGRREQFF
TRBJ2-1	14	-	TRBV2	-	TGTGCCAGCAGCCAGACCGGACTGTACAATGAGCAGTTCTTC	CASSQTGLYNEQFF
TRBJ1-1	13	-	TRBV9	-	TGTGCCAGCAGCGTAGTTTCGAACACTGAAGCTTTCTTT	CASSVVSNTEAFF
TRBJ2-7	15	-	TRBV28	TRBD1	TGTGCCAGCAGCCACTTCTGGACAGGGGGCGGCGAGCAGTACTTC	CASSHFWTGGGEQYF
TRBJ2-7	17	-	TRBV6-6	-	TGTGCCAGCAGTCCCGGCCGGCCTGGGCCTACTTCCTACGAGCAGTACTTC	CASSPGRPGPTSYEQYF
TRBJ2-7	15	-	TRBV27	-	TGTGCCAGCAGTTCCTCCGGGACTGGCTCCTACGAGCAGTACTTC	CASSSSGTGSYEQYF
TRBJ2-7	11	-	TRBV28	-	TGTGCCAGCAGTTTACAATACGAGCAGTACTTC	CASSLQYEQYF
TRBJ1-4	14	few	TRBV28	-	TGTGCCAGCTCACTTTGGGCGGGTAATGAAAAACTGTTTTTT	CASSLWAGNEKLFF
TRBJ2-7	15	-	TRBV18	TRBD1	TGTGCCAGCTCCTGGGGGACAGGGGAATTCAACGAGCAGTACTTC	CASSWGTGEFNEQYF
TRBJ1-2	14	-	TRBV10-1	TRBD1	TGCGCCAGCAGGTCCCGGGACAGGGGCTATGGCTACACCTTC	CASRSRDRGYGYTF
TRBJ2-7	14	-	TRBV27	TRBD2	TGTGCCAGCACCCCACTAGCGGCATCTTACGAGCAGTACTTC	CASTPLAASYEQYF
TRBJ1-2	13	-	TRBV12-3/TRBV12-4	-	TGTGCCAGCAGCCAGGGACACGACTATGGCTACACCTTC	CASSQGHDYGYTF
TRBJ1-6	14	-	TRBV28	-	TGTGCCAGCAACGGGTCACCCCGGGGATCACCCCTCCACTTT	CASNGSPRGSPLHF
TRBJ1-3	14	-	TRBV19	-	TGTGCCTCACAGAAACCGGGCTCTGGAAACACCATATATTTT	CASQKPGSGNTIYF
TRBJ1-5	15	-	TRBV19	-	TGTGCCAGTAGTATAGGACCCGGGGACAATCAGCCCCAGCATTTT	CASSIGPGDNQPQHF
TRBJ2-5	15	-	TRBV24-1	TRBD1	TGTGCCACCAGTGATCGGGTGGGACAGCAAGAGACCCAGTACTTC	CATSDRVGQQETQYF
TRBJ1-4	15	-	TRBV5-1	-	TGCGCCAGCAGCTTGGGAAGTTCAACTAATGAAAAACTGTTTTTT	CASSLGSSTNEKLFF
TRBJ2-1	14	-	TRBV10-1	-	TGCGCCAGCAGTGAACCGGGAGTTTACAATGAGCAGTTCTTC	CASSEPGVYNEQFF
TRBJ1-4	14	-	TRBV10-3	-	TGTGCCACACAGGAGACAGTAGCTAATGAAAAACTGTTTTTT	CATQETVANEKLFF
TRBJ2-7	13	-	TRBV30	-	TGTGCCTGGAGCGGACAGTGGGACCACGAGCAGTACTTC	CAWSGQWDHEQYF
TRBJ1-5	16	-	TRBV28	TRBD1	TGTGCCAGCAGCCGGGGGACAGGGAGGAGCAATCAGCCCCAGCATTTT	CASSRGTGRSNQPQHF
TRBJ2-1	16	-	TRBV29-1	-	TGCAGCGTTGAAGGGGAGAGGGGGAGCCCCAACAATGAGCAGTTCTTC	CSVEGERGSPNNEQFF
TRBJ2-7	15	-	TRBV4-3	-	TGCGCCAGCAGCCAAGACGGGACGGAATCCTACGAGCAGTACTTC	CASSQDGTESYEQYF
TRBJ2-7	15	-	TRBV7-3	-	TGTGCCAGCAGCTTAACGGCGGAGGGGGTCTACGAGCAGTACTTC	CASSLTAEGVYEQYF
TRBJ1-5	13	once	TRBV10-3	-	TGTGCCATCAGGGGGACTTTCAATCAGCCCCAGCATTTT	CAIRGTFNQPQHF
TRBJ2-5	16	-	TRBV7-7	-	TGTGCCAGCAGCTTAGGGGGGGTGGAGGCCGAAGAGACCCAGTACTTC	CASSLGGVEAEETQYF
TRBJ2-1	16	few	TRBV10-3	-	TGTGCCATCAGTGCAACCCGGGACTCGTCTCGCGATGAGCAGTTCTTC	CAISATRDSSRDEQFF
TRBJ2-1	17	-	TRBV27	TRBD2	TGTGCCAGCAGTTGGTCCTGGAGCGGGAGGAGCTACAATGAGCAGTTCTTC	CASSWSWSGRSYNEQFF
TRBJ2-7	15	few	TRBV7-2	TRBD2	TGTGCCAGCAGCTTAGCTAGCGGGAGTAACTACGAGCAGTACTTC	CASSLASGSNYEQYF
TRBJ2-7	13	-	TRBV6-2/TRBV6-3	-	TGTGCCAGCAGTTACCTCCCCACCTACGAGCAGTACTTC	CASSYLPTYEQYF
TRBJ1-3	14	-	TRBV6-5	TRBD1	TGTGCCAGCAGTAAGACAGGGGGCGAAAACACCATATATTTT	CASSKTGGENTIYF
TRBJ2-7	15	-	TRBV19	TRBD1	TGTGCCAGTAGTATTGGGACAGGGGAGGGCGGCGAGCAGTACTTC	CASSIGTGEGGEQYF
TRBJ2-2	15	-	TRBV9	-	TGTGCCAGCAGCGTATATGCGGGGTCGACCGGGGAGCTGTTTTTT	CASSVYAGSTGELFF
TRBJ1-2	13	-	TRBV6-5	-	TGTGCCAGCAGGGGCCGGGAGGGTTATGGCTACACCTTC	CASRGREGYGYTF
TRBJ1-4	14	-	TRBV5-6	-	TGTGCCAGCAGGGCCACGGTCGGGAATGAAAAACTGTTTTTT	CASRATVGNEKLFF
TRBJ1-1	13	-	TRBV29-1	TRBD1	TGCAGCGTGGGGGGACAGAGGGAGACTGAAGCTTTCTTT	CSVGGQRETEAFF
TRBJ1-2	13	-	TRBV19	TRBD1	TGTGCCAGTAGTCCGGGGACAGGGATTGGCTACACCTTC	CASSPGTGIGYTF
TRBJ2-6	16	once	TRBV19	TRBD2	TGTGCCAGTAGTATCGGGGGGAACTCTGGGGCCAACGTCCTGACTTTC	CASSIGGNSGANVLTF
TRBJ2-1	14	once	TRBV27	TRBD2	TGTGCCAGCAGGCATGAACGGGGGGGCAATGAGCAGTTCTTC	CASRHERGGNEQFF
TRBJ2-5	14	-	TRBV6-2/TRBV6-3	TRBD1	TGTGCCAGCAGTAGACTGGACAGGGGACAGACCCAGTACTTC	CASSRLDRGQTQYF
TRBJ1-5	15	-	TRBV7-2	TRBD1	TGTGCCAGCAGCCCACAAGGGACAGGGGGCCAGCCCCAGCATTTT	CASSPQGTGGQPQHF
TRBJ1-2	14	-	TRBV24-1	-	TGTGCCACCAGTGATCCGACAGGATACTATGGCTACACCTTC	CATSDPTGYYGYTF
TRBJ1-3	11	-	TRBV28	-	TGTGCCAGCAGGACGACAGATGAATCTTATTTT	CASRTTDESYF
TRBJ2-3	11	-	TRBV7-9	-	TGTGCCAGCTCTTGGGGAGATACGCAGTATTTT	CASSWGDTQYF